A selection of T cell receptor beta chains follows, all from one sample in a study of T cell repertoires in urothelial bladder cancer. Repertoires were generated with immunoSEQ multiplex PCR, while TCRdb's copy carries only in-frame clones and drops some. The sample consists of 9,000 to 13,000 clones, 68% of them appearing once. Sequences were obtained from tumor-infiltrating cells from bladder cancer. The receptors originated from a human donor with a benign inflammatory bladder lesion. Both conserved end residues are part of each CDR3.

>TRBJ2-2|16|TRBV7-9
CASSLDNGPVAGELFF
>TRBJ1-1|15|TRBV6-1
CAVRPTGAANTEAFF
>TRBJ2-1|12|TRBV5-6
CASSRPYNEQFF
>TRBJ2-1|15|TRBV11-2
CASSLYFGGMNEQFF
>TRBJ2-1|18|TRBV7-3
CASSLIGHGAMPINEQFF
>TRBJ2-1|17|TRBV9
CASSLPQVARRSNEQFF
>TRBJ1-3|15|TRBV5-5
CASSLDRDAGNTIYF
>TRBJ2-7|13|TRBV10-3
CAISELANYEQYF
>TRBJ2-7|17|TRBV6-1
CASSEALRTGGRYEQYF
>TRBJ2-7|14|TRBV21-1
CASTNRGDSYEQYF
>TRBJ2-7|14|TRBV5-1
CASSLADSYYEQYF
>TRBJ1-2|15|TRBV15
CATSRGSGTGSGYTF
>TRBJ2-3|15|TRBV4-2
CASSQEARPTDTQYF
>TRBJ2-1|15|TRBV7-2
CASSLTGVGYNEQFF
>TRBJ2-7|14|TRBV19
CATGTDRGRSEQYF
>TRBJ1-4|13|TRBV7-9
CASSRQGWEKLFF
>TRBJ2-7|16|TRBV5-1
CASSSIGLGRIYEQYF
>TRBJ1-5|15|TRBV6-5
CASSYSYQGNQPQHF
>TRBJ2-1|13|TRBV11-1
CASSLSQNNEQFF
>TRBJ1-5|15|TRBV19
CASSIEQSGNQPQHF
>TRBJ2-3|14|TRBV27
CASSLRGNTDTQYF
>TRBJ2-3|12|TRBV2
CASRRDRDTQYF
>TRBJ2-1|17|TRBV9
CASSVGPGGASQNEQFF
>TRBJ1-1|11|TRBV20-1
CSAVPRGEAFF
>TRBJ2-7|17|TRBV2
CASNGNSGGTNSYEQYF
>TRBJ2-3|15|TRBV5-6
CASSLVTGGADTQYF
>TRBJ1-1|16|TRBV5-6
CASSLAQRGLDTEAFF